The present T cell receptor beta chain was sequenced within a study of cytomegalovirus exposure and HLA in healthy donors. Healthy donors of bone marrow made up the group. With 60 Vbeta and 13 Jbeta primers, the PCR was carried out. Repertoires were generated with immunoSEQ multiplex PCR, while TCRdb's copy carries only in-frame clones and drops some. Of 120,000 to 150,000 clones in the sample, over 60% were seen once. On this clone: What it binds is unknown.

The CDR3 consists of 14 residues. After removal of 3 bases from V and 2 bases from J, the junction contained 4 bases not matched to a gene. CDR1 and CDR2 from the germline V gene are SGHRS and YFSETQ. Study results and limitations: A few chains tied to CMV proved CMV antigen-specific in vitro. An analysis was carried out at a later point. It showed that HLA-associated TCR beta chains were more clonally expanded than equally common non-associated chains.

The chain recombines TRBV5-1 with TRBJ1-2; 7 nucleotides line up with TRBD1. Sample: PBMCs. This clonotype was sampled from a male donor in good health and CMV-seronegative. CDR3 in DNA: TGCGCCAGCAGCTCCACGACAGGGAACTATGGCTACACCTTC. This translates into CASSSTTGNYGYTF.